These 24 T cell receptor beta chains came from one sample sequenced in a study of shared clonotypes between healthy human individuals. Generated by immunoSEQ multiplex PCR, the TCRdb table keeps only in-frame clones and is missing some. Of around 1,900,000 clones in the sample, 85% to 95% are singletons; the top ten hold 1.5% to 2%. The naive CD8 population came from CD45RO-negative cells selected for CCR7, without terminally differentiated effector memory CD45RA+ cells. The sample was naive CD8+ T cells from PBMCs. The source is a young man in good health. Some clones in this sample may be carry-over from other donors' samples.

The chain joins TRBV5-1 to TRBJ2-7; unclear D gene. Per the germline V gene, CDR1 is SGHRS and CDR2 is YFSETQ. Deletions cut 0 bases from V and 3 bases from J, with 10 bases between. This CDR3 is 14 amino acids long. The CDR3 here is CASSLEGIGYEQYF. The CDR3 DNA reads TGCGCCAGCAGCTTGGAGGGAATTGGCTACGAGCAGTACTTC.

Remarks on this clone: One end of the junction varies from germline; a read error may be responsible. The chain has TRBV29-1 and TRBJ2-1, with D tentatively TRBD1 (6 bases). Per the germline V gene, CDR1 is SQVTM and CDR2 is ANQGSEA. The CDR3 contains 17 residues. The CDR3, as DNA: TGCAGCGTTGAATCTCTCGCCGGGGACACGCGCTACAGTGAGCAGTTCTTC. It codes for CSVESLAGDTRYSEQFF.

Comments on this clone: This sample also contains other DNA sequences that code for the same CDR3. This chain uses TRBV30 with TRBJ2-7; TRBD1 is a possible D gene (6 bases). With 0 bases removed from V and 0 bases from J, the gap between germline ends came to 9 bases. CDR1 GTSNPN and CDR2 SVGIG come from the germline V gene (reference sequence). CDR3 size: 14 residues. CDR3 loop: CAWSVLGGSYEQYF. CDR3 DNA: TGTGCCTGGAGTGTACTAGGGGGCTCCTACGAGCAGTACTTC.

This clone appeared a single time. The rearrangement joins TRBV10-3 to TRBJ1-2; 7 nucleotides match TRBD1. Trimming at V came to 6 bases and at J to 4 bases, leaving 8 bases not matched to a gene. The CDR3 contains 14 residues. Germline values: CDR1 ENHRY, CDR2 SYGVKD. CDR3 in DNA: TGTGCCATCAGCCCAGGACAGGACCTCTATGGCTACACCTTC. Amino acid sequence: CAISPGQDLYGYTF.

The gene calls are TRBV30 and TRBJ2-5; D is perhaps TRBD2 (6 bases). This CDR3 spans 13 amino acids. Looked up from germline, CDR1 is GTSNPN and CDR2 is SVGIG (reference sequence). Trimming took 6 bases from V and 11 from J, leaving 22 bases between them. Here the CDR3 reads CACRTVAWGEQYF. The CDR3 nucleotides read TGTGCCTGTCGGACGGTGGCGTGGGGGGAGCAGTACTTC.

The chain uses TRBV21-1 and TRBJ2-1; the D call of TRBD2 is as the table states it, not checked on the DNA. TRBV21-1 is designated a pseudogene. This CDR3 has 17 residues. CDR3 amino acids: CASSTHRGVPSYNEQFF. In DNA form, the CDR3 reads TGTGCCAGCAGCACCCACCGGGGGGTACCCTCCTACAATGAGCAGTTCTTC.

This chain uses TRBV4-2 with TRBJ2-7, with 9 bases fitting TRBD2. The germline V gene has CDR1 LGHNA and CDR2 YNFKEQ. V was clipped by 3 bases and J by 5 bases; unmatched bases: 5. The CDR3 sequence is 14 residues long. The CDR3 nucleotides are TGTGCCAGCAGCCAGGGGAGCGGGAGGCACGAGCAGTACTTC. This gives the protein CASSQGSGRHEQYF.

About this clone: Other DNA sequences in this specimen translate into the identical CDR3. J is TRBJ2-1 and V is TRBV5-1; D gene ambiguous. V was cut by 2 bases and J by 7 bases, with 13 bases left in between. Germline V lookup: CDR1 SGHRS, CDR2 YFSETQ. The CDR3 loop spans 14 amino acids. The CDR3 region has the DNA TGCGCCAGCAGCTTAGGCGGTCTACTGAATGAGCAGTTCTTC. This sequence encodes CASSLGGLLNEQFF.

The chain joins TRBV19 to TRBJ1-5; D is uncertain. V lost 6 bases and J lost 0, with 12 bases in between. The germline V gene has CDR1 LNHDA and CDR2 SQIVND (reference sequence). The CDR3 sequence is 15 residues long. The CDR3 protein is CASSPAAFSNQPQHF. Here the CDR3 DNA reads TGTGCCAGTAGCCCGGCAGCTTTTAGCAATCAGCCCCAGCATTTT.

A word on this clone: Other DNA variants within this sample encode the same CDR3. This chain links TRBV27 with TRBJ2-1; D gene unclear. Germline CDR1 is MNHEY and CDR2 is SMNVEV (reference sequence). V dropped 3 bases and J dropped 5 bases, with 5 bases sitting between them. CDR3 length equals 12 residues. The CDR3 DNA is TGTGCCAGCAGTTTCCTCCACAATGAGCAGTTCTTC. Amino acids: CASSFLHNEQFF.

A few counts support this clone. This chain joins TRBV6-1 and TRBJ1-5; D not certain. The CDR3 sequence is 15 residues long. Germline CDR1 is MNHNS and CDR2 is SASEGT. Trimming took 2 bases from V and 7 from J, leaving 15 bases between them. CDR3 nucleotides: TGTGCCAGCAGTGAACTTGAAGGCTTTCGCCAGCCCCAGCATTTT. This codes for CASSELEGFRQPQHF.

This clone occurred a few times. The chain employs TRBV2 and TRBJ1-2, with D possibly being TRBD1 (5 bases). Germline V lookup: CDR1 SNHLY, CDR2 FYNNEI. V lost 5 bases to trimming and J lost 5 bases, with 12 bases between them. The CDR3 is made up of 13 amino acids. CDR3 nucleotides: TGTGCCAGCAGTCCTCCGGAGGGGTATGGCTACACCTTC. Protein: CASSPPEGYGYTF.

CDR3 DNA: TGTGCCAGCAGCGCGACAGTTTTTATAGGCCAGTACTTC. This encodes CASSATVFIGQYF. This chain links TRBV5-6 with TRBJ2-5; a possible D gene is TRBD1 (5 bases). The CDR3 consists of 13 residues. The germline V gene encodes CDR1 SGHDT and CDR2 YYEEEE. V shed 4 bases and J shed 10 bases, with 17 bases lying between them.

This chain connects TRBV7-3 to TRBJ2-2; D gene uncertain. This CDR3 has 12 amino acids. Germline assignment: CDR1 SGHTA and CDR2 FQGTGA. V shed 3 bases and J shed 4 bases, with 3 bases lying between them. Written as DNA, the CDR3 is TGTGCCAGCAGCTTTTCCACCGGGGAGCTGTTTTTT. Its protein is CASSFSTGELFF. The variable domain in full, with the rest retrieved from reference TRBV7-3 and TRBJ2-2, is GAGVSQTPSNKVTEKGKYVELRCDPISGHTALYWYRQSLGQGPEFLIYFQGTGAADDSGLPNDRFFAVRPEGSVSTLKIQRTERGDSAVYLCASSFSTGELFFGEGSRLTVL.

In nucleotides, the CDR3 is TGCGCCAGCAGCTTGGACGGCGGAGGCGGGATTGGGGCTGAGCAGTTCTTC. Translating gives CASSLDGGGGIGAEQFF. The V and J genes are TRBV5-1 and TRBJ2-1; perhaps TRBD2 as D (6 bases). This CDR3 has 17 amino acids. Trimming removed 0 bases from V and 9 bases from J, with 22 bases in between. Germline CDR1 reads SGHRS; CDR2 reads YFSETQ.

This chain joins TRBV28 and TRBJ1-2, with 9 bases matching TRBD1. CDR1 and CDR2 from the germline V gene are MDHEN and SYDVKM. The V and J ends lost 6 bases and 2 bases, in that order; junction bases with no gene match: 10. The length of the CDR3 is 16 residues. For the CDR3, the DNA is TGTGCCAGCAGCGTACGGGGGGACAGGGTAAACTATGGCTACACCTTC. This sequence encodes CASSVRGDRVNYGYTF.

V and J are TRBV7-9 and TRBJ1-1; 7 nucleotides align to TRBD1. Germline CDR1 reads SEHNR; CDR2 reads FQNEAQ (reference sequence). V shed 5 bases and J 0 bases; nucleotides not matched to a gene: 6. The CDR3 is made up of 15 amino acids. CDR3 loop: CASSARDSMNTEAFF. The CDR3 DNA follows: TGTGCCAGCAGCGCCCGGGACAGCATGAACACTGAAGCTTTCTTT. Complete variable domain (other parts from reference TRBV7-9 and TRBJ1-1): DTGVSQNPRHKITKRGQNVTFRCDPISEHNRLYWYRQTLGQGPEFLTYFQNEAQLEKSRLLSDRFSAERPKGSFSTLEIQRTEQGDSAMYLCASSARDSMNTEAFFGQGTRLTVV.

V gene TRBV10-2 combines with J gene TRBJ2-5; 7 bases map to TRBD1. The germline V gene has CDR1 WSHSY and CDR2 SAAADI. The CDR3 length is 15 residues. V lost 3 bases and J lost 2; bases outside the gene matches: 6. The CDR3 loop is CASSDRQGGQETQYF. The CDR3, as DNA: TGCGCCAGCAGTGACCGACAGGGCGGGCAAGAGACCCAGTACTTC.

For this clone: The sample carries other DNA sequences with the same CDR3. The rearrangement links TRBV28 to TRBJ2-5; perhaps TRBD1 as D (5 bases). The germline V and J ends were trimmed by 6 bases and 5 bases, with 16 bases remaining between them. Germline V gene lookup returns CDR1 MDHEN and CDR2 SYDVKM. The CDR3 spans 14 residues. This CDR3 reads CASSLVGAGETQYF. CDR3 DNA sequence: TGTGCCAGCAGCTTGGTAGGGGCCGGGGAGACCCAGTACTTC.

This chain uses TRBV5-5 with TRBJ1-2; D remains ambiguous. Germline values: CDR1 SGHKS, CDR2 YYEKEE (reference sequence). The CDR3 has 15 residues. The V end lost 2 bases, the J end lost 0 bases, and 11 bases lay between the germline ends. In DNA, the CDR3 is TGTGCCAGCAGCTTCAGTCCCGAAACTAACTATGGCTACACCTTC. It translates to CASSFSPETNYGYTF.

The chain is built from TRBV2 and TRBJ2-7; 8 bases agree with TRBD2. CDR1 and CDR2 (germline): SNHLY, FYNNEI. The CDR3 loop spans 17 amino acids. The V segment lost 5 bases and the J segment 9 bases; nucleotides outside the gene matches: 21. The CDR3 coding sequence is TGTGCCAGCAGTCCTAACCCCCCCGGGCGGGAGGCTTATGGGCAGTACTTC. Encoded protein: CASSPNPPGREAYGQYF.

The J gene is TRBJ2-1, the V gene TRBV27; 11 positions agree with TRBD1. The V gene end was trimmed by 6 bases and the J gene end by 2 bases; junction bases not matched to a gene: 6. The germline gives CDR1 MNHEY, CDR2 SMNVEV (reference sequence). This CDR3 contains 16 residues. Here the CDR3 reads CASRPGQGAPYNEQFF. The CDR3 DNA is TGTGCCAGCAGACCCGGACAGGGGGCTCCCTACAATGAGCAGTTCTTC.

The chain employs TRBV27 and TRBJ2-5, with TRBD1 as a possible D gene (5 bases). With 10 bases removed from V and 5 bases from J, the gap between germline ends came to 20 bases. In germline, CDR1 is MNHEY, CDR2 SMNVEV (reference sequence). CDR3 size: 14 residues. The CDR3 spells CATKHLGVLETQYF. CDR3 coding DNA: TGTGCCACAAAACACCTAGGGGTGTTGGAGACCCAGTACTTC.

The chain recombines TRBV6-1 with TRBJ2-7; 10 nucleotides line up with TRBD2. Losses at the gene ends were 7 bases for V and 3 bases for J; bases not matched to a gene: 3. This CDR3 has 13 amino acids. Looked up from germline, CDR1 is MNHNS and CDR2 is SASEGT. The CDR3 protein is CASIGLADYEQYF. As DNA, the CDR3 is TGTGCCAGCATCGGACTAGCGGACTACGAGCAGTACTTC.